The source of this TCR beta chain is a study of T cells of healthy individuals. Using its own MiXCR run on the 5' RACE reads, TCRdb lists one record per CDR3 protein. Among 45,000 to 60,000 distinct CDR3 sequences, roughly 15% were seen once, and the ten largest hold 15% to 20%. From germline, CDR1 is SGHRS and CDR2 YFSETQ. There are 17 residues in the CDR3. Trimming pared 3 bases from V and 2 bases from J, leaving 19 bases between. In its sample, this clonotype was seen a few times. The receptor was isolated from a human donor in good health. V is TRBV5-1 and J is TRBJ2-3; weak D call: TRBD2 (5 bases). The CDR3 DNA is TGCGCCAGCAGCTGGCTGGGAGACCCCGACTTCACAGATACGCAGTATTTT. This sequence encodes CASSWLGDPDFTDTQYF. The variable domain in full, with the rest retrieved from reference TRBV5-1 and TRBJ2-3, is KAGVTQTPRYLIKTRGQQVTLSCSPISGHRSVSWYQQTPGQGLQFLFEYFSETQRNKGNFPGRFSGRQFSNSRSEMNVSTLELGDSALYLCASSWLGDPDFTDTQYFGPGTRLTVL.